The rows below give T cell receptor beta chains drawn from one sample of a study of regulatory T cells in long-lasting Graves disease. Each CDR3 protein is one row after TCRdb ran MiXCR on the multiplex PCR reads. Of around 400,000 distinct CDR3 sequences listed, 23% are singletons. Source: peripheral blood mononuclear cells (PBMCs), taken when the disease was refractory, from a patient treated with antithyroid drugs. Source of these receptors: a female donor with Graves disease. Both conserved end residues are part of each CDR3. A D gene is named only where the DNA matches it firmly. A clone size is listed for some rows: how often the clone was seen (once, few, many), or a class if it is expanded.

CASSLVTSGIDEQYF | TGTGCCAGCAGCTTAGTAACTAGCGGGATCGACGAGCAGTACTTC | TRBJ2-7 | TRBV7-9 | TRBD2 | few
CASSWTGGVSEQYF | TGTGCCAGCAGCTGGACAGGGGGAGTCAGCGAGCAGTACTTC | TRBJ2-7 | TRBV7-8 | TRBD1 | many
CASSISRQGGESNQPQHF | TGTGCCAGCAGTATTTCTAGACAGGGTGGAGAGAGCAATCAGCCCCAGCATTTT | TRBJ1-5 | TRBV2 | TRBD1 | few
CSARDTIAGWSWETQYF | TGCAGTGCGAGGGACACAATAGCCGGATGGAGTTGGGAGACCCAGTACTTC | TRBJ2-5 | TRBV20-1 | - | -
CASNGANVLTF | TGTGCCAGTAATGGGGCCAACGTCCTGACTTTC | TRBJ2-6 | TRBV30 | - | many
CSARRTGGTEAFF | TGCAGTGCTAGGAGGACGGGGGGGACTGAAGCTTTCTTT | TRBJ1-1 | TRBV20-1 | - | few
CASSYWREVGDTHHF | TGTGCCAGCAGTTATTGGCGGGAGGTGGGAGATACGCATCATTTT | TRBJ2-3 | TRBV2 | TRBD2 | -
CASSLLGQYTF | TGTGCCAGCAGCCTCCTAGGACAGTACACCTTC | TRBJ1-2 | TRBV6-1 | - | few
CASSQKPGQNTEAFF | TGTGCCAGCAGCCAAAAGCCAGGGCAGAACACTGAAGCTTTCTTT | TRBJ1-1 | TRBV3-1 | - | -
CASSYLAGGYTF | TGTGCCAGCAGCTACCTCGCGGGAGGCTACACCTTC | TRBJ1-2 | TRBV14 | - | few
CASSQQGPNNSPLHF | TGTGCCAGTAGCCAACAGGGGCCTAATAATTCACCCCTCCACTTT | TRBJ1-6 | TRBV19 | TRBD1 | few
CASHRNSGTTTGELFF | TGTGCCAGCCACAGAAATAGCGGAACCACCACCGGGGAGCTGTTTTTT | TRBJ2-2 | TRBV12-3/TRBV12-4 | - | -
CASSPATDMNTEAFF | TGCGCCAGCAGCCCCGCGACAGACATGAACACTGAAGCTTTCTTT | TRBJ1-1 | TRBV5-1 | - | many
CASSTEDEQFF | TGTGCCAGCAGCACCGAGGATGAGCAGTTCTTC | TRBJ2-1 | TRBV28 | - | -
CSARSVAGTYNEQFF | TGCAGTGCTAGATCGGTGGCGGGGACCTACAATGAGCAGTTCTTC | TRBJ2-1 | TRBV20-1 | - | -
CAISASPELYEQYF | TGTGCCATCAGTGCTTCTCCGGAGCTTTACGAGCAGTACTTC | TRBJ2-7 | TRBV10-3 | - | -
CASSLAGIQYNSPLHF | TGCGCCAGCAGCTTGGCCGGGATCCAGTATAATTCACCCCTCCACTTT | TRBJ1-6 | TRBV5-1 | - | few
CASSGLAGVDTQYF | TGTGCCAGTAGCGGACTAGCGGGAGTAGATACGCAGTATTTT | TRBJ2-3 | TRBV19 | TRBD2 | few
CASSSGQGLQETQYF | TGTGCCAGCAGTTCGGGTCAGGGGCTCCAAGAGACCCAGTACTTC | TRBJ2-5 | TRBV6-5 | - | -
CSARDEAGLEQYF | TGCAGTGCTAGAGATGAGGCAGGGCTTGAGCAGTACTTC | TRBJ2-7 | TRBV20-1 | - | once
CASSPPGGRKNIQYF | TGTGCCAGCTCACCACCCGGGGGGCGCAAAAACATTCAGTACTTC | TRBJ2-4 | TRBV18 | - | few
CASARAINEKLFF | TGCGCCAGCGCCAGGGCTATAAATGAAAAACTGTTTTTT | TRBJ1-4 | TRBV5-1 | - | -
CASSLENTGELFF | TGTGCCAGCAGTCTCGAGAACACCGGGGAGCTGTTTTTT | TRBJ2-2 | TRBV2 | - | many
CASSFPGTSSETQYF | TGTGCCAGCAGCTTTCCCGGGACTAGCTCCGAGACCCAGTACTTC | TRBJ2-5 | TRBV7-2 | TRBD2 | many
CASSIGAGGSDTQYF | TGTGCCAGTAGTATAGGGGCGGGAGGATCAGATACGCAGTATTTT | TRBJ2-3 | TRBV19 | TRBD2 | few
CASSLPRRASGGSYEQYF | TGTGCCAGCAGCTTACCCCGCAGGGCATCGGGAGGATCCTACGAGCAGTACTTC | TRBJ2-7 | TRBV7-8 | TRBD2 | many
CASSPRVGQPQHF | TGTGCCAGCAGCCCCAGGGTGGGGCAGCCCCAGCATTTT | TRBJ1-5 | TRBV28 | - | many
CASSRDPRDIQYF | TGTGCCAGTAGTAGGGACCCGAGGGACATTCAGTACTTC | TRBJ2-4 | TRBV19 | - | -
CASSLETSWNTEAFF | TGCGCCAGCAGCTTGGAGACCTCATGGAACACTGAAGCTTTCTTT | TRBJ1-1 | TRBV5-1 | - | few
CSVTDRVNDGYTF | TGCAGCGTTACGGACAGGGTAAACGATGGCTACACCTTC | TRBJ1-2 | TRBV29-1 | TRBD1 | -
CATSVGVGSTGELFF | TGTGCCACTTCCGTCGGAGTTGGGAGCACCGGGGAGCTGTTTTTT | TRBJ2-2 | TRBV12-3/TRBV12-4 | - | many
CASSLNLAGAEQYF | TGTGCCAGCAGTTTAAACCTAGCGGGAGCCGAGCAGTACTTC | TRBJ2-7 | TRBV12-3/TRBV12-4 | TRBD2 | -
CASSPLRGGYEQYF | TGTGCCAGCAGTCCCCTCCGGGGTGGCTACGAGCAGTACTTC | TRBJ2-7 | TRBV12-3/TRBV12-4 | - | -
CASRQADNQPQHF | TGTGCCAGTAGACAGGCAGACAATCAGCCCCAGCATTTT | TRBJ1-5 | TRBV19 | - | -
CASSSQVTSVYEQYF | TGTGCCAGCAGCTCCCAAGTGACTAGCGTATACGAGCAGTACTTC | TRBJ2-7 | TRBV7-2 | TRBD2 | many
CASSHGGTESPLHF | TGCGCCAGCAGCCACGGGGGTACGGAGTCACCCCTCCACTTT | TRBJ1-6 | TRBV4-3 | - | few
CASSYQRTDYGYTF | TGTGCCAGCAGTTACCAGAGAACGGACTATGGCTACACCTTC | TRBJ1-2 | TRBV6-2/TRBV6-3 | - | many
CATSFRTSGSNEQFF | TGTGCCACCAGCTTCCGGACTAGCGGGTCAAATGAGCAGTTCTTC | TRBJ2-1 | TRBV15 | TRBD2 | -
CASSPTSTRGGIEQYF | TGTGCCAGCAGTCCGACTTCTACCAGGGGAGGTATCGAGCAGTACTTC | TRBJ2-7 | TRBV6-1 | - | many
CASSLDQPGRRNEKLFF | TGTGCCAGCAGCTTAGACCAACCGGGACGGAGGAATGAAAAACTGTTTTTT | TRBJ1-4 | TRBV11-2 | - | many
CASSQPRSPLHF | TGTGCCAGCAGCCAACCGCGTTCACCCCTCCACTTT | TRBJ1-6 | TRBV3-1 | - | few
CASSLNSRNEKLFF | TGTGCCAGCAGTTTAAACAGCCGTAATGAAAAACTGTTTTTT | TRBJ1-4 | TRBV12-3/TRBV12-4 | - | many